This TCR beta chain was recorded in a study of OX40 agonist ivuxolimab in advanced cancers. Overall study findings and caveats: With doses of 0.1 to 3.0 mg/kg, CD4+ and CD8+ blood T cells had undergone clonal expansion by week 6. CD8+ T cells were the subset that, on average, had more expanded clones than CD4+.

Baseline, cycle 4 day 1, and cycle 7 day 1 were the blood sampling points. Per the germline V gene, CDR1 is MNHEY and CDR2 is SVGAGI. The V and J ends lost 2 bases and 5 bases respectively, with 7 bases between them. CDR3 length: 14 residues. Sequenced by immunoSEQ multiplex PCR; TCRdb stores in-frame clones only, minus some. In the table there are 60,000 to 70,000 clones, approximately 78% of which are singletons. With regard to this clone: Its antigen is not identified.

The J gene is TRBJ1-6, the V gene TRBV6-5; D call uncertain. Sequenced material: CD4+ or CD8+ T cells sorted from blood, taken in a trial of the OX40 agonist ivuxolimab. This receptor was obtained from an adult with an advanced solid tumor such as melanoma, head and neck, liver or kidney cancer. As DNA, the CDR3 is TGTGCCAGCAGTTACATTGTGCATAATTCACCCCTCCACTTT. Residues: CASSYIVHNSPLHF.